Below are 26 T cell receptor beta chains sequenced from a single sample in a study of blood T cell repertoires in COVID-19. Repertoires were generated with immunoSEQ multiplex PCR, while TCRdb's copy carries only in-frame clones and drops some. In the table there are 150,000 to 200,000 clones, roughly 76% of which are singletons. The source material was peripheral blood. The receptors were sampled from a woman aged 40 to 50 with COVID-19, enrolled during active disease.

CDR3 region: CATSNPTSGSSYNEQFF. CDR3 bases: TGTGCCACCAGCAATCCGACTAGCGGGAGCTCCTACAATGAGCAGTTCTTC. V usage is TRBV15 and J usage is TRBJ2-1; 12 bases line up with TRBD2. With 4 bases clipped from V and 0 bases from J, the junction kept 4 bases outside the gene matches. Germline CDR1 is LNHNV and CDR2 is YYDKDF (reference sequence). This CDR3 region has 17 residues.

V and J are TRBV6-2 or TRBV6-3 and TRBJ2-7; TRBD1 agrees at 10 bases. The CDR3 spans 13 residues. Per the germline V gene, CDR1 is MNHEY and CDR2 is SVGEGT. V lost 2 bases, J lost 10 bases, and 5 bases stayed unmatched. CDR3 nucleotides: TGTGCCAGCAGTTACGGGACAGGGGACTCCCAGTACGTC. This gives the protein CASSYGTGDSQYV.

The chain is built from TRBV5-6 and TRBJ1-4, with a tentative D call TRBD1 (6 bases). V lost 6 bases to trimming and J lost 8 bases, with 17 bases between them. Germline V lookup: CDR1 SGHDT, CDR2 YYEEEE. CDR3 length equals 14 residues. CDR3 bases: TGTGCCAGCACCCTGGGGGCCGCGTGGGAAAAACTGTTTTTT. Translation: CASTLGAAWEKLFF.

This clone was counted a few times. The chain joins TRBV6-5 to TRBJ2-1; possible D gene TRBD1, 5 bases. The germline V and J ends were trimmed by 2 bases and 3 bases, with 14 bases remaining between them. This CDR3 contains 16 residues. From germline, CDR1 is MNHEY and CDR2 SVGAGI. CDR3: CASSYSRKGIYNEQFF. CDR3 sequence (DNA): TGTGCCAGCAGTTACAGTAGAAAGGGGATCTACAATGAGCAGTTCTTC.

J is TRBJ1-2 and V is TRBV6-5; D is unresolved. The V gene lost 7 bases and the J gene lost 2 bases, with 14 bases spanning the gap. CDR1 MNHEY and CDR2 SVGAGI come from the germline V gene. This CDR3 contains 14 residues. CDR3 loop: CASNIAGENYGYTF. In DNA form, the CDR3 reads TGTGCCAGCAATATCGCAGGCGAGAACTATGGCTACACCTTC.

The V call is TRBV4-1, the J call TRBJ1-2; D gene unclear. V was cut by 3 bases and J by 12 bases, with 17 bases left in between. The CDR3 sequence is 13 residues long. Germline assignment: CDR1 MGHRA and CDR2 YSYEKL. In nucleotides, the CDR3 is TGCGCCAGCAGCCATACCCCGGGCGGACTCCACACCTTC. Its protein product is CASSHTPGGLHTF.

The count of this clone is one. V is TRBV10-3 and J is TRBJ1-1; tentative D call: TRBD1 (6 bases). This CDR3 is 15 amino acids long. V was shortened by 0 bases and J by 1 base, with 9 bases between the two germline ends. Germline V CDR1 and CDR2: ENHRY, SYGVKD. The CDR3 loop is CAISESDSPNTEAFF. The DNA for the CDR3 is TGTGCCATCAGTGAGTCGGACAGCCCGAACACTGAAGCTTTCTTT.

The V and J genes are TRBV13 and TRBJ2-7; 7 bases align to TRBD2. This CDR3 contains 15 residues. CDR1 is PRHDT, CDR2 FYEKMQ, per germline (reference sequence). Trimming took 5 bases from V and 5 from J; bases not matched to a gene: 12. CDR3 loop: CASSPLVAGVHEQYF. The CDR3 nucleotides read TGTGCCAGCAGCCCCCTCGTGGCGGGAGTTCACGAGCAGTACTTC.

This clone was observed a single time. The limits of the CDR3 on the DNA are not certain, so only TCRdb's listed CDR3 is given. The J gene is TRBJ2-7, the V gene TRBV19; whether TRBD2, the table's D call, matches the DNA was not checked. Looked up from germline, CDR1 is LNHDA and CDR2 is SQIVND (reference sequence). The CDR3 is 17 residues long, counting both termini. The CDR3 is CASSISVWDYKPYEQYF.

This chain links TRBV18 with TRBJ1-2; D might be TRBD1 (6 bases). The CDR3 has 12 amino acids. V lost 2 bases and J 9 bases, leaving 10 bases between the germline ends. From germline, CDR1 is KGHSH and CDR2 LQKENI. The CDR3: CASSPGRDSYTF. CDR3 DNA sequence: TGTGCCAGCTCACCAGGGAGGGACAGCTACACCTTC. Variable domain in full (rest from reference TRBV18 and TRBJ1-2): NAGVMQNPRHLVRRRGQEARLRCSPMKGHSHVYWYRQLPEEGLKFMVYLQKENIIDESGMPKERFSAEFPKEGPSILRIQQVVRGDSAAYFCASSPGRDSYTFGSGTRLTVV.

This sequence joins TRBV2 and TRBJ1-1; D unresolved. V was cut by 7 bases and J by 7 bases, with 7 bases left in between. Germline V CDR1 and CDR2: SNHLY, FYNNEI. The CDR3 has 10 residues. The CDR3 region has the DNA TGTGCCAGCAACGAGGGTGAAGCTTTCTTT. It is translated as CASNEGEAFF.

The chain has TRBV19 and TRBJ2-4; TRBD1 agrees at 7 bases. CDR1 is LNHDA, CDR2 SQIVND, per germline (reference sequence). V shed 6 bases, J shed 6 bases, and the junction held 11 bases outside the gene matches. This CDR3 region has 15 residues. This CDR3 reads CASSAGGKPRNIQYF. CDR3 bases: TGTGCCAGTAGCGCAGGGGGTAAGCCACGAAACATTCAGTACTTC.

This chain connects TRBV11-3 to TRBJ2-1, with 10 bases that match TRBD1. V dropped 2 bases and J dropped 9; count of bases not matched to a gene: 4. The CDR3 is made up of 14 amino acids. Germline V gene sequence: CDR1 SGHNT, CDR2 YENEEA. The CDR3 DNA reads TGTGCCAGCAGCTTACTAGGACAGGGGGGTGAGCAGTTCTTC. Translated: CASSLLGQGGEQFF.

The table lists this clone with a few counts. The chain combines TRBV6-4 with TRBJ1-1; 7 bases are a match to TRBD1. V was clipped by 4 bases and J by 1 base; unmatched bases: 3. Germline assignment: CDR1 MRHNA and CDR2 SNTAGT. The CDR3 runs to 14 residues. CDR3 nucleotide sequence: TGTGCCAGCAGTGTCGACAGGGAGAACACTGAAGCTTTCTTT. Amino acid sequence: CASSVDRENTEAFF.

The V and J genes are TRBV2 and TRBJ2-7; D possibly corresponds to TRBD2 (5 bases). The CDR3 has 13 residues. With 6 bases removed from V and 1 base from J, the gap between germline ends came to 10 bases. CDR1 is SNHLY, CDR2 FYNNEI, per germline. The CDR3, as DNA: TGTGCCAGCAGCCGGGGAACGTCCTACGAGCAGTACGTC. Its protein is CASSRGTSYEQYV.

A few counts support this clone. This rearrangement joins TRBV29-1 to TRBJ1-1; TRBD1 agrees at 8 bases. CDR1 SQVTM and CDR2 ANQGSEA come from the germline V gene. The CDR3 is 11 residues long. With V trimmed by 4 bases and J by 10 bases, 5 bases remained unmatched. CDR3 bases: TGCAGCGTTGGGACAGGGAGTTCAGCTTTCTTT. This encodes CSVGTGSSAFF.

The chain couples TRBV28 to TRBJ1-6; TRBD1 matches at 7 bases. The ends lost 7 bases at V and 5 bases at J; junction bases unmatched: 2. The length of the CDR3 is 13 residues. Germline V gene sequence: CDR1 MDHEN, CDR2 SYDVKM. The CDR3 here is CASTGTDNSPLHF. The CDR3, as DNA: TGTGCCAGCACTGGGACAGATAATTCACCCCTCCACTTT.

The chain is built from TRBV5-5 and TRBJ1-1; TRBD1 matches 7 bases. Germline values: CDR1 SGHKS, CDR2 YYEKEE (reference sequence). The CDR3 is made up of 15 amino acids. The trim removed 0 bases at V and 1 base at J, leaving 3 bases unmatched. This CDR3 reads CASSLEGAKNTEAFF. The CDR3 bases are TGTGCCAGCAGCTTGGAGGGGGCGAAGAACACTGAAGCTTTCTTT.

The DNA for the CDR3 is TGTGCCAGTAGTACCAGGGACACCTCATACAATGAGCAGTTCTTC. Translating gives CASSTRDTSYNEQFF. The genes are TRBV19 and TRBJ2-1; a weak D match, TRBD1 (6 bases). V lost 4 bases and J 4 bases, leaving 14 bases between the germline ends. The CDR3 consists of 15 residues. The germline CDR1 and CDR2 sequences are LNHDA and SQIVND (reference sequence).

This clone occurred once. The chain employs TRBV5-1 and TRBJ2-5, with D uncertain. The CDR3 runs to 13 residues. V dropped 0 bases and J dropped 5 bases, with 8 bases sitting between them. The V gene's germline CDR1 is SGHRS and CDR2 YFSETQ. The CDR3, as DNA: TGCGCCAGCAGCTTGGCTCCCTTGGAGACCCAGTACTTC. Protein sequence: CASSLAPLETQYF.

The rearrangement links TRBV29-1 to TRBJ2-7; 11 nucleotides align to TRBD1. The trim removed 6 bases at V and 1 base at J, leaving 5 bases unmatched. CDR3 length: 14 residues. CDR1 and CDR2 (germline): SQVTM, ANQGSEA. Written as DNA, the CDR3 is TGCAGCGTGGGGACAGGGGGGAGTTCCTACGAGCAGTACTTC. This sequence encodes CSVGTGGSSYEQYF.

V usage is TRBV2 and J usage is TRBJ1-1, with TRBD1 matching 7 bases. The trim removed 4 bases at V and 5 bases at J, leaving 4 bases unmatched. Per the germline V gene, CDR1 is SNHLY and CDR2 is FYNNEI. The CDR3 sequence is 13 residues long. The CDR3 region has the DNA TGTGCCAGCAGTGTGAACAGGGGTACTGAAGCTTTCTTT. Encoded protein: CASSVNRGTEAFF.

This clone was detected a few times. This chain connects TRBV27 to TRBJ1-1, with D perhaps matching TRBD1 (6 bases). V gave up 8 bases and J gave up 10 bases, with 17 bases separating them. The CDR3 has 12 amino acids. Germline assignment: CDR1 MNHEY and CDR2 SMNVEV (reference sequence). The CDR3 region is CASRDPGVGAFF. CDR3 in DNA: TGTGCCAGCCGTGACCCAGGGGTAGGAGCTTTCTTT.

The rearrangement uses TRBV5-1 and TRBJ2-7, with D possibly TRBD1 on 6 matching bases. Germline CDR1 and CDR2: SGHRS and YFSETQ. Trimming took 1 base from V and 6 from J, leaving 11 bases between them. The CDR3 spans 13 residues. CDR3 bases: TGCGCCAGCAGCTTGCAACCGACAGGCGAGCAGTACTTC. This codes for CASSLQPTGEQYF.

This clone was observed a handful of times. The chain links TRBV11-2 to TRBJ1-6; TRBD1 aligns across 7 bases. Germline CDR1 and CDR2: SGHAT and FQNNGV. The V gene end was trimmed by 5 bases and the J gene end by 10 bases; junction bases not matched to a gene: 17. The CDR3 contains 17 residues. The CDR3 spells CASSPPVGGQRGSPLHF. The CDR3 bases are TGTGCCAGCAGCCCACCGGTCGGGGGACAGCGAGGATCACCCCTCCACTTT. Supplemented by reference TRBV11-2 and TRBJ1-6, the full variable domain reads EAGVAQSPRYKIIEKRQSVAFWCNPISGHATLYWYQQILGQGPKLLIQFQNNGVVDDSQLPKDRFSAERLKGVDSTLKIQPAKLEDSAVYLCASSPPVGGQRGSPLHFGNGTRLTVT.

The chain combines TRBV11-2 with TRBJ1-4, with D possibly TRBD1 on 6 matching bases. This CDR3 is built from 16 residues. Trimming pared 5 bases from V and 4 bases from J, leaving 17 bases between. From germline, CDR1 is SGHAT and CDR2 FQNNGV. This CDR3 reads CASSPRRTDLNEKLFF. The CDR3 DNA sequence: TGTGCCAGCAGCCCTCGCAGGACAGACCTTAATGAAAAACTGTTTTTT. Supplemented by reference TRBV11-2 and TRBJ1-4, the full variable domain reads EAGVAQSPRYKIIEKRQSVAFWCNPISGHATLYWYQQILGQGPKLLIQFQNNGVVDDSQLPKDRFSAERLKGVDSTLKIQPAKLEDSAVYLCASSPRRTDLNEKLFFGSGTQLSVL.